Listed below are T cell receptor beta chains from one sample, sequenced in a study of blood T cells in healthy people across ages. TCRdb reanalysed the 5' RACE reads using MiXCR and keeps one entry per CDR3 protein. The sample has about 1.6 million distinct CDR3 sequences, roughly 32% seen once. The sequenced material came from blood. These receptors were collected from a woman under 40 in good health. Each CDR3 is given with its conserved first and last residue. The order of the fields is clone size, D gene, J gene, V gene, CDR3 DNA, CDR3 protein. The D gene is left open where the match is weak. Clone size is stated in some rows and not others, as once, few, many or a class when expanded.

. . TRBJ1-4 TRBV30 TGTGCCTGGAGTGTGGGAGTCCATACCAAAGGTGAAAAACTGTTTTTT CAWSVGVHTKGEKLFF
. TRBD1 TRBJ1-6 TRBV7-2 TGTGCCAGCAGATCGGACAGGGGGTATAATTCACCCCTCCACTTT CASRSDRGYNSPLHF
. . TRBJ2-5 TRBV19 TGTGCCAGTAGTTATATGAGCCAAGAGACCCAGTACTTC CASSYMSQETQYF
few . TRBJ2-7 TRBV24-1 TGTGCCACCAGGAGCTCCTCCTACGAGCAGTACTTC CATRSSSYEQYF
. . TRBJ2-7 TRBV9 TGTGCCAGCAGCGTAGGAGGTAGCAGCGAGCAGTACTTC CASSVGGSSEQYF
. . TRBJ2-1 TRBV10-3 TGTGCCATCAGCCCTTCGAGCGGAGTCGAGCAGTTCTTC CAISPSSGVEQFF
few TRBD1 TRBJ1-6 TRBV12-3/TRBV12-4 TGTGCCAGCAGATTAGACAGGGTTAATTCACCCCTCCACTTT CASRLDRVNSPLHF
few TRBD1 TRBJ2-7 TRBV28 TGTGCCAGCAGTGCCCCGACAGGGGGTGGCGAGCAGTACTTC CASSAPTGGGEQYF
few . TRBJ2-1 TRBV4-1 TGCGCCAGCAGCCCACTGGGGGCGGTCACCAAAAAATACAATGAGCAGTTCTTC CASSPLGAVTKKYNEQFF
many . TRBJ2-7 TRBV20-1 TGCAGTGCTAGTGGTGGTTCCTACGAGCAGTACTTC CSASGGSYEQYF
. TRBD1 TRBJ2-3 TRBV24-1 TGTGCCACCAGTGATCAGGGGGACAACACAGATACGCAGTATTTT CATSDQGDNTDTQYF